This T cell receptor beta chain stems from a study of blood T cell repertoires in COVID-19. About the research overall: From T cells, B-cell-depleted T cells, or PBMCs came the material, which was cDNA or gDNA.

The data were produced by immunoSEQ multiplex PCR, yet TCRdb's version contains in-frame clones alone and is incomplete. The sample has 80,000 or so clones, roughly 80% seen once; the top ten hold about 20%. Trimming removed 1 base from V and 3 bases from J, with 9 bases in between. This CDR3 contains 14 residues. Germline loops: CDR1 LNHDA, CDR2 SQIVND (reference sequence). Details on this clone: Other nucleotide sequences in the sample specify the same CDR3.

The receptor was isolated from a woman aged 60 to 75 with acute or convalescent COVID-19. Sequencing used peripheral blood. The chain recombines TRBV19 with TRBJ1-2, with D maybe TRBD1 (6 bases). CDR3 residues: CASSIGAGDYGYTF. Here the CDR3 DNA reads TGTGCCAGTAGTATAGGGGCAGGGGACTATGGCTACACCTTC. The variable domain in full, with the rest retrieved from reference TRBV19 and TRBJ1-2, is DGGITQSPKYLFRKEGQNVTLSCEQNLNHDAMYWYRQDPGQGLRLIYYSQIVNDFQKGDIAEGYSVSREKKESFPLTVTSAQKNPTAFYLCASSIGAGDYGYTFGSGTRLTVV.